Included here is one TCR beta chain sequence, with context. In the source study's methods: Amplifying reference gene primers gave estimates of nucleated cell counts. TCRdb's table, derived via immunoSEQ multiplex PCR, lists solely in-frame clones and lacks some. V and J calls and clone size are given by that table; D and trimming were obtained from the DNA. This table has around 58,000 clones, 65% to 90% appearing once. The entry originates in a study of blood T cell repertoires in COVID-19. Study-wide background: There were acute and convalescent COVID-19 samples, and they came from the United States, Italy and Spain. PBMCs, B-cell-depleted T cells, or T cells provided the cDNA or gDNA that made up the material.

Germline loops: CDR1 SGHVS, CDR2 FQNEAQ. J gave up 0 bases and V 2 bases, and 7 bases lay outside the gene matches. The CDR3 is made up of 18 amino acids. This sequence originates from a human donor in a cohort sampled during active COVID-19. V and J are TRBV7-8 and TRBJ2-6; 7 positions match TRBD1. The specimen was peripheral blood. The CDR3 is CASSLYGQVFSGANVLTF. CDR3 DNA: TGTGCCAGCAGCTTATATGGACAGGTTTTCTCTGGGGCCAACGTCCTGACTTTC.